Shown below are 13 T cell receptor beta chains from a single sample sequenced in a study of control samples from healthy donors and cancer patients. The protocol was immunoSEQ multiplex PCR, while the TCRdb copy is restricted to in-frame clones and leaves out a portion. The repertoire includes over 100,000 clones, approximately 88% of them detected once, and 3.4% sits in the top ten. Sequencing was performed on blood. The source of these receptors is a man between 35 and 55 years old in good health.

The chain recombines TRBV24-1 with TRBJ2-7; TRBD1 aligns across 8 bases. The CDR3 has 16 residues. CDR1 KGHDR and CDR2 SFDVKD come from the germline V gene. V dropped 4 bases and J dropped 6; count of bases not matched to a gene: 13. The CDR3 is CATSDPGQGTSGEQYF. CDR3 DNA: TGTGCCACCAGTGACCCAGGACAGGGAACTTCAGGCGAGCAGTACTTC.

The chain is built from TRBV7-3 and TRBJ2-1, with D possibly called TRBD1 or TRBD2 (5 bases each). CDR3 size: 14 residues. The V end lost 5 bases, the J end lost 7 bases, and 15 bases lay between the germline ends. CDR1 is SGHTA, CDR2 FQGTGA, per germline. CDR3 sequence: CASSPGPTSNEQFF. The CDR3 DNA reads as TGTGCCAGCAGCCCGGGACCAACATCTAATGAGCAGTTCTTC.

The CDR3 spells CASSLSGTGIYEQYF. For the CDR3, the DNA is TGTGCCAGCAGCTTATCCGGGACAGGGATCTACGAGCAGTACTTC. The rearrangement links TRBV5-5 to TRBJ2-7, with 9 positions matching TRBD1. This CDR3 contains 15 residues. The germline V gene encodes CDR1 SGHKS and CDR2 YYEKEE (reference sequence). Trimming at V came to 2 bases and at J to 3 bases, leaving 6 bases not matched to a gene.

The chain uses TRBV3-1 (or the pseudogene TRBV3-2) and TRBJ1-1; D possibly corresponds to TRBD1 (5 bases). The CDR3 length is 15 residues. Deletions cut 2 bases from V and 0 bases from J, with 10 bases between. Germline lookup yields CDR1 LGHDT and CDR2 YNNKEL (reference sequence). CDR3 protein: CASSQWGSMNTEAFF. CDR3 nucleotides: TGTGCCAGCAGCCAATGGGGGTCCATGAACACTGAAGCTTTCTTT.

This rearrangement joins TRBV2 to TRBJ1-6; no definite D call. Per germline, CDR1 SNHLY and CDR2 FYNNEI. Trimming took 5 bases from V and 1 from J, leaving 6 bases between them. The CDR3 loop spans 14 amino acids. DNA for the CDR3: TGTGCCAGCAGTAGGGATTCCTATAATTCACCCCTCCACTTT. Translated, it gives CASSRDSYNSPLHF.

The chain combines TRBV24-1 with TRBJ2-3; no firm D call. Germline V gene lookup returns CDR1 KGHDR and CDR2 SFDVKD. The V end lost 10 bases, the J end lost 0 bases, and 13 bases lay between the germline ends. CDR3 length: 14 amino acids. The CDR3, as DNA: TGTGCCACAAGCAGGAGCTTGAGCACAGATACGCAGTATTTT. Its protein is CATSRSLSTDTQYF.

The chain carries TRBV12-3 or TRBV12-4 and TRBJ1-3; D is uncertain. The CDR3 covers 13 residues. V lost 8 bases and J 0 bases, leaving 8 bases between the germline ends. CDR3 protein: CASRGGSGNTIYF. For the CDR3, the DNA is TGTGCCAGCCGGGGAGGCTCTGGAAACACCATATATTTT.

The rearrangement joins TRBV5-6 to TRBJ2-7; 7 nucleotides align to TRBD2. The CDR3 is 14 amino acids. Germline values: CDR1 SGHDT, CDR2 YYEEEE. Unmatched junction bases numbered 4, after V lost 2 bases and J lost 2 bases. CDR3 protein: CASSFREVPYEQYF. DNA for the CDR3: TGTGCCAGCAGCTTTCGGGAGGTACCCTACGAGCAGTACTTC.

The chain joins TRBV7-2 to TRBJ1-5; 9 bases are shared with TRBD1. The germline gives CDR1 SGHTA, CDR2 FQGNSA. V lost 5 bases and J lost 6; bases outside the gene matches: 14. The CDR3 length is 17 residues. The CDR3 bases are TGTGCCAGCAGCCCCCTGCGGGACAGGGCAACGGGTCAGCCCCAGCATTTT. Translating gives CASSPLRDRATGQPQHF.

DNA of the CDR3: TGCGCCAGCAGCCAAGCGGCGGACAGGGATTCGGCTGAAGCTTTCTTT. Translating gives CASSQAADRDSAEAFF. This chain joins TRBV4-3 and TRBJ1-1, with 8 bases matching TRBD1. J lost 6 bases, V lost 1 base, and 10 bases had no gene match. Germline CDR1 reads LGHNA; CDR2 reads YSLEER. CDR3 length: 16 residues.

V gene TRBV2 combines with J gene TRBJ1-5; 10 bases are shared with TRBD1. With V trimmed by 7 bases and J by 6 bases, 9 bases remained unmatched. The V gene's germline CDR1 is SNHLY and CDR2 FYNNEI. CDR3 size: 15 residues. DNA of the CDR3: TGTGCCAGCAACCCAGACAGGGGGCAACGTCAGCCCCAGCATTTT. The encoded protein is CASNPDRGQRQPQHF.

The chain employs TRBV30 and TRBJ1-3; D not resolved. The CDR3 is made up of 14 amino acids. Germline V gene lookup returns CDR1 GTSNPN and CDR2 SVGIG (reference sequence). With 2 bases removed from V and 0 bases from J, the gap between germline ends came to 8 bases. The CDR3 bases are TGTGCCTGGAGTACGACCTTCTCTGGAAACACCATATATTTT. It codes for CAWSTTFSGNTIYF.

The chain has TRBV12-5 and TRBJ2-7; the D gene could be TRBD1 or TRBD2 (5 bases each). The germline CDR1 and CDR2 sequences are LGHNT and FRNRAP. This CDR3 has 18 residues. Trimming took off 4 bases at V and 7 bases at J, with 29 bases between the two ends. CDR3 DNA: TGTGCTAGTGGTTCTGAATCCAACACCCGGGACGGGGTTCGGGAGCAGTACTTC. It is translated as CASGSESNTRDGVREQYF.